The rows below give T cell receptor beta chains drawn from one sample of a study of cytomegalovirus exposure and HLA in healthy donors. Clones were read by immunoSEQ multiplex PCR, and TCRdb kept only the in-frame ones, dropping some. The sample has over 95,000 clones, 60% to 85% seen once. The material sequenced was PBMCs. The receptor set was obtained from a female donor in good health and CMV-seronegative. Both conserved end residues are part of each CDR3. The D gene is left open where the match is weak. Where a row states a size, it is once, few, many or the class of an expanded clone; other rows omit it.

v_call	clone_size	d_call	j_call	cdr3_aa	cdr3_nt
TRBV19	few	TRBD1	TRBJ1-1	CASSSRQGLTEAFF	TGTGCCAGTAGTAGCAGACAGGGATTGACTGAAGCTTTCTTT
TRBV7-8	.	TRBD2	TRBJ2-5	CASSFSGGGTQETQYF	TGTGCCAGCAGCTTCTCCGGGGGAGGGACTCAAGAGACCCAGTACTTC
TRBV7-6	.	.	TRBJ2-1	CASSESPRANRQFF	TGTGCCAGCAGCGAGTCTCCGCGGGCGAACCGGCAGTTCTTC
TRBV7-2	.	TRBD2	TRBJ2-5	CASSLAGGTLGETQYF	TGTGCCAGCAGTCTAGCGGGGGGCACCCTCGGAGAGACCCAGTACTTC
TRBV2	.	TRBD2	TRBJ2-2	CASSETSGGTGELFF	TGTGCCAGCAGTGAGACTAGCGGCGGCACCGGGGAGCTGTTTTTT
TRBV27	.	.	TRBJ1-6	CASSFEGVFSPLHF	TGTGCCAGCAGTTTTGAGGGGGTTTTTTCACCCCTCCACTTT
TRBV7-9	.	TRBD2	TRBJ2-3	CASSLLADPVDTQYF	TGTGCCAGCAGCTTACTAGCGGACCCCGTGGATACGCAGTATTTT
TRBV7-7	.	TRBD1	TRBJ1-5	CASSSASYRGPINQPQHF	TGTGCCAGCAGCTCGGCATCTTACAGGGGCCCCATAAATCAGCCCCAGCATTTT
TRBV5-1	.	.	TRBJ2-1	CASSPGETLYNEQFF	TGCGCCAGCAGCCCCGGGGAGACTCTCTACAATGAGCAGTTCTTC
TRBV18	.	.	TRBJ2-7	CASSPDSSEQYF	TGTGCCAGCTCACCGGACAGTTCGGAGCAGTACTTC
TRBV5-4	.	TRBD1	TRBJ1-1	CASSSPWDRGTEAFF	TGTGCCAGCAGCTCGCCATGGGACAGGGGCACTGAAGCTTTCTTT
TRBV7-2	.	.	TRBJ2-1	CASSLLSSSYNEQFF	TGTGCCAGCAGCTTACTGTCCAGCTCCTACAATGAGCAGTTCTTC
TRBV10-3	few	.	TRBJ1-1	CAISEGQLNTEAFF	TGTGCCATCAGTGAGGGACAATTGAACACTGAAGCTTTCTTT
TRBV5-6	.	.	TRBJ2-3	CASSFTVDADTQYF	TGTGCCAGCAGCTTCACAGTCGACGCAGATACGCAGTATTTT
TRBV9	.	.	TRBJ1-2	CASSGGGQANYGYTF	TGTGCCAGCAGCGGGGGGGGACAAGCTAACTATGGCTACACCTTC
TRBV7-9	.	.	TRBJ2-3	CASSSRPGTQYF	TGTGCCAGCAGCTCGCGGCCCGGTACGCAGTATTTT
TRBV7-9	.	.	TRBJ1-1	CSSSLEGTEAFF	TGTTCCAGCAGCTTAGAAGGGACAGAAGCTTTCTTT
TRBV10-3	.	.	TRBJ1-1	CAISETAQAPEAFF	TGTGCCATCAGTGAAACCGCCCAGGCCCCTGAAGCTTTCTTT
TRBV5-4	few	TRBD2	TRBJ2-1	CASSLEAGGPNEQFF	TGTGCCAGCAGCTTGGAGGCGGGGGGGCCGAATGAGCAGTTCTTC
TRBV30	few	.	TRBJ1-1	CAWSGTTENTEAFF	TGTGCCTGGAGTGGAACGACAGAGAACACTGAAGCTTTCTTT
TRBV5-6	.	TRBD1	TRBJ1-2	CASSSQGNYGYTF	TGTGCCAGCAGCTCACAGGGGAACTATGGCTACACCTTC
TRBV6-5	.	TRBD1	TRBJ1-4	CASTWTGNNEKLFF	TGTGCCAGCACTTGGACAGGGAATAATGAAAAACTGTTTTTT
TRBV2	few	.	TRBJ2-6	CASSGGSGANVLTF	TGTGCCAGCAGTGGAGGGTCTGGGGCCAACGTCCTGACTTTC
TRBV4-1	.	.	TRBJ2-1	CASSQGKGYRDNEQFF	TGCGCCAGCAGCCAAGGGAAGGGATACAGGGACAATGAGCAGTTCTTC
TRBV6-1	.	.	TRBJ1-2	CASSVRDYGYTF	TGTGCCAGCAGTGTCCGGGACTATGGCTACACCTTC
TRBV10-3	.	.	TRBJ2-7	CAISRGAEDYEQYF	TGTGCCATCAGTCGCGGTGCAGAGGACTACGAGCAGTACTTC
TRBV30	.	.	TRBJ2-7	CAWSGSYYEQYF	TGTGCCTGGAGTGGCAGTTACTACGAGCAGTACTTC
TRBV5-4	.	TRBD1	TRBJ2-7	CASSPQRPWTGAPHEQYF	TGTGCCAGCAGCCCCCAACGACCATGGACAGGGGCCCCCCACGAGCAGTACTTC
TRBV2	.	TRBD1	TRBJ1-4	CASKGAGQQFEKLFF	TGTGCCAGCAAGGGGGCGGGGCAGCAGTTCGAAAAACTGTTTTTT
TRBV5-1	few	TRBD1	TRBJ1-1	CASSSNRGLVGNTEAFF	TGCGCCAGCAGCTCGAACAGGGGGCTGGTTGGGAACACTGAAGCTTTCTTT
TRBV6-5	.	.	TRBJ2-7	CASTTGYEQYF	TGTGCCAGCACTACAGGCTACGAGCAGTACTTC
TRBV5-4	.	.	TRBJ2-7	CASSRGSEQYF	TGTGCCAGCAGCCGGGGATCCGAGCAGTACTTC
TRBV5-4	.	TRBD1	TRBJ1-1	CASSSGAGGDGTEAFF	TGTGCCAGCAGCTCGGGGGCAGGGGGCGATGGCACTGAAGCTTTCTTT
TRBV19	.	TRBD2	TRBJ2-1	CASSTTSGGNEQFF	TGTGCCAGTAGTACGACTAGCGGGGGCAATGAGCAGTTCTTC
TRBV5-6	.	.	TRBJ2-7	CASSFGGGLYEQYF	TGTGCCAGCAGCTTTGGGGGAGGCCTCTACGAGCAGTACTTC
TRBV14	.	.	TRBJ1-4	CASSNGQFEKLFF	TGTGCCAGCAGCAACGGACAGTTTGAAAAACTGTTTTTT
TRBV2	.	TRBD1	TRBJ2-7	CASKGQAGSYEQYF	TGTGCCAGCAAGGGACAGGCAGGCTCCTACGAGCAGTACTTC
TRBV30	.	.	TRBJ1-4	CAWTGITNEKLFF	TGTGCCTGGACAGGGATCACTAATGAAAAACTGTTTTTT
TRBV5-1	.	TRBD1	TRBJ2-7	CASSPGTGLYEQYF	TGCGCCAGCAGTCCCGGGACAGGGCTCTACGAGCAGTACTTC
TRBV11-2	.	.	TRBJ1-2	CASSLDITALYGYTF	TGTGCCAGCAGCTTAGATATTACAGCTCTTTATGGCTACACCTTC
TRBV29-1	.	.	TRBJ2-3	CSVVRASVRGSPGTDTQYF	TGCAGCGTTGTTAGGGCGAGTGTTAGGGGGTCCCCTGGCACAGATACGCAGTATTTT
TRBV7-2	.	TRBD1	TRBJ1-6	CASSPRGQYNSPLHF	TGTGCCAGCAGCCCTCGGGGACAGTATAATTCACCCCTCCACTTT
TRBV19	once	.	TRBJ1-2	CATGYGYTF	TGTGCCACAGGATATGGCTACACCTTC
TRBV30	.	TRBD2	TRBJ2-3	CAWRDSGVKFLDTQYF	TGTGCCTGGAGAGACAGCGGGGTGAAGTTTTTAGATACGCAGTATTTT
TRBV6-5	.	TRBD1	TRBJ2-1	CASSRDRGPNEQFF	TGTGCCAGCAGCAGGGACAGGGGCCCCAATGAGCAGTTCTTC
TRBV7-8	.	.	TRBJ1-4	CASSSDGSNEKLFF	TGTGCCAGCAGCTCGGACGGGAGTAATGAAAAACTGTTTTTT
TRBV5-1	.	.	TRBJ1-3	CASSLALGGSSGNTIYF	TGCGCCAGCAGCTTGGCCCTAGGTGGAAGCTCTGGAAACACCATATATTTT
TRBV27	.	.	TRBJ1-5	CASSQGGSNQPQHF	TGTGCCAGCAGTCAAGGCGGGAGCAATCAGCCCCAGCATTTT
TRBV7-6	.	.	TRBJ1-4	CASSLQGGQEKLFF	TGTGCCAGCAGCTTACAGGGCGGACAGGAAAAACTGTTTTTT
TRBV18	.	TRBD1	TRBJ1-2	CASSLPGQGGYGYTF	TGTGCCAGCTCACTTCCGGGACAGGGTGGCTATGGCTACACCTTC
TRBV2	few	.	TRBJ2-5	CASRRDLAGGETQYF	TGTGCCAGCAGGCGGGACCTCGCAGGGGGAGAGACCCAGTACTTC
TRBV25-1	.	.	TRBJ1-1	CASSEMIENTEAFF	TGTGCCAGCAGTGAAATGATAGAGAACACTGAAGCTTTCTTT
TRBV7-9	once	.	TRBJ1-2	CASSSTSPGMPVLGGYTF	TGTGCCAGCAGCTCAACCAGTCCGGGGATGCCTGTCCTTGGGGGCTACACCTTC
TRBV18	few	TRBD2	TRBJ2-3	CASSPPGLAGRTDTQYF	TGTGCCAGCTCACCACCTGGTCTAGCGGGGAGGACAGATACGCAGTATTTT
TRBV14	.	.	TRBJ2-3	CASSQGTGTDTQYF	TGTGCCAGCAGCCAAGGGACGGGAACAGATACGCAGTATTTT
TRBV9	.	TRBD1	TRBJ2-5	CASSADRQGVEETQYF	TGTGCCAGCAGCGCCGATAGGCAGGGGGTCGAAGAGACCCAGTACTTC
TRBV2	.	TRBD1	TRBJ1-4	CASLKGASTNEKLFF	TGTGCAAGCCTCAAGGGGGCATCAACTAATGAAAAACTGTTTTTT